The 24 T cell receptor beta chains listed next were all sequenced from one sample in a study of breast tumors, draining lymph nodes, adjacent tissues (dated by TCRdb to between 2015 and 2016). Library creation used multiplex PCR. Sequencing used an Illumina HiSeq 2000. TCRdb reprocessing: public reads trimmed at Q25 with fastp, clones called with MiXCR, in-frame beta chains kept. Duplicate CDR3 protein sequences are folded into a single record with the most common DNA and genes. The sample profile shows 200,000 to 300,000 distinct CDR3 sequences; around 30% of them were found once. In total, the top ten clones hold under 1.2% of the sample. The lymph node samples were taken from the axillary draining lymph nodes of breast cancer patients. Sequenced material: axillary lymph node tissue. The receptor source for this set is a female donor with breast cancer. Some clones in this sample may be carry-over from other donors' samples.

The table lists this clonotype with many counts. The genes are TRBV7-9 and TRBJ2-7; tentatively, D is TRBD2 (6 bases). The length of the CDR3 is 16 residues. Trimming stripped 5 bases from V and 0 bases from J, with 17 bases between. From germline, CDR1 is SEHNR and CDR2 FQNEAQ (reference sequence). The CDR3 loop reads CASSRGGAGLSYEQYF. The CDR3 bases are TGTGCCAGCAGCCGAGGAGGGGCGGGACTCTCCTACGAGCAGTACTTC.

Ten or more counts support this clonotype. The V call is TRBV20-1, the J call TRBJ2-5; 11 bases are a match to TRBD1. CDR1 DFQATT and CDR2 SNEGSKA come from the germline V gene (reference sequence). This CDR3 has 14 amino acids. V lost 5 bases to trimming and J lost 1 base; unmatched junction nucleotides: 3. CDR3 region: CSAPGTGGQETQYF. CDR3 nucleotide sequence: TGCAGTGCTCCCGGGACAGGGGGCCAAGAGACCCAGTACTTC.

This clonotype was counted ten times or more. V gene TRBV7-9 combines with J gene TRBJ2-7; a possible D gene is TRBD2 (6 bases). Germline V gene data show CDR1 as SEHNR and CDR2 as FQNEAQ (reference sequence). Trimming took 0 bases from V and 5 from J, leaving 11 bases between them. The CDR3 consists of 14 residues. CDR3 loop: CASSLAGGSHEQYF. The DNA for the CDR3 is TGTGCCAGCAGCTTAGCGGGAGGATCCCACGAGCAGTACTTC.

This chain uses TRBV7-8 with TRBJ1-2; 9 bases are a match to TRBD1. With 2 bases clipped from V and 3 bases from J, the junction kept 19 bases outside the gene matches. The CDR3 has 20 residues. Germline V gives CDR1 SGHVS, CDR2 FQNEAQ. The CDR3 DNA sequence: TGTGCCAGCAGCTTACACCGTCCCCCGGGACAGGGTGGGAGGGACTATGGCTACACCTTC. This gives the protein CASSLHRPPGQGGRDYGYTF.

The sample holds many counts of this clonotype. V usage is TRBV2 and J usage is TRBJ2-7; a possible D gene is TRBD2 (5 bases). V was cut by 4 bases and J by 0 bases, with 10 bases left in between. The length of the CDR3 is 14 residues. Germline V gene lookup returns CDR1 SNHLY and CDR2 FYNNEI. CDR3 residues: CASSGLLSSYEQYF. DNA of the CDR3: TGTGCCAGCAGTGGACTACTGAGCTCCTACGAGCAGTACTTC. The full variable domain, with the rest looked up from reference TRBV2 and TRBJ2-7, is EPEVTQTPSHQVTQMGQEVILRCVPISNHLYFYWYRQILGQKVEFLVSFYNNEISEKSEIFDDQFSVERPDGSNFTLKIRSTKLEDSAMYFCASSGLLSSYEQYFGPGTRLTVT.

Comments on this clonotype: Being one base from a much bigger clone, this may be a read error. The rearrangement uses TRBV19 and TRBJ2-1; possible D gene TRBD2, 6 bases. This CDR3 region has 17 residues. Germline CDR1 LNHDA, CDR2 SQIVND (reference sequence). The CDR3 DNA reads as TGTGCCAGTAGTCTCGAAAAACAGACTAGTCCCTACAATGAGCAGTGCTTC. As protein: CASSLEKQTSPYNEQCF.

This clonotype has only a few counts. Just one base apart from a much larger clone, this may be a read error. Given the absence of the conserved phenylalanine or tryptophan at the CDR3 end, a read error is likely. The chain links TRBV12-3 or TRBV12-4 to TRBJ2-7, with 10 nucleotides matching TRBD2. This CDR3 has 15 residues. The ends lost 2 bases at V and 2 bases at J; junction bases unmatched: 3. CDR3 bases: TGTGCCAGCAGTTTATCTAGCGGGAGCGCCTACGAGCAGTACTCC. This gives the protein CASSLSSGSAYEQYS.

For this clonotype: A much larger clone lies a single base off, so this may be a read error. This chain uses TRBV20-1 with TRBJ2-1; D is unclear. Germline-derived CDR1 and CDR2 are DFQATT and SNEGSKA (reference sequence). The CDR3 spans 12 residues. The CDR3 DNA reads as TGCAGTGCTAGTTGGATTTACAATGAGCCGTTCTTC. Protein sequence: CSASWIYNEPFF.

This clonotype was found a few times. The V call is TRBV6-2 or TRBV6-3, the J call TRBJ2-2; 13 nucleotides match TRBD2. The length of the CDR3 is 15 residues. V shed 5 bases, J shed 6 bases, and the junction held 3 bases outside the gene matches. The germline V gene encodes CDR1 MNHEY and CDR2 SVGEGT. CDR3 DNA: TGTGCCAGCAGTGGACTAGCGGGAGCGGCCGGGGAGCTGTTTTTT. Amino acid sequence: CASSGLAGAAGELFF.

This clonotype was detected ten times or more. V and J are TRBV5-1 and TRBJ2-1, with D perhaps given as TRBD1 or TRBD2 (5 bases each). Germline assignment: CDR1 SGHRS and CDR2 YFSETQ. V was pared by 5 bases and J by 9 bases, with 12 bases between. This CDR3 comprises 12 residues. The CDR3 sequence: CASRTSGGEQFF. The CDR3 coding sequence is TGCGCCAGCAGAACCAGTGGGGGTGAGCAGTTCTTC.

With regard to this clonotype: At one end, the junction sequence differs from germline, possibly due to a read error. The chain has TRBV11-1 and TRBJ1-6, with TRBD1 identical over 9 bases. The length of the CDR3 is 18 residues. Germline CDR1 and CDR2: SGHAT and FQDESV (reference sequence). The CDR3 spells CAGSLTGRDRVGESPLHF. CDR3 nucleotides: TGTGCCGGCAGCTTAACAGGGCGGGACAGGGTAGGGGAATCACCCCTCCACTTC.

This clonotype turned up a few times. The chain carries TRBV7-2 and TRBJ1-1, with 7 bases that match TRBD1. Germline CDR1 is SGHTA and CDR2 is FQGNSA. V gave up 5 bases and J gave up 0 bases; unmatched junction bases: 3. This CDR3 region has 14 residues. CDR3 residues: CASSTQGMNTEAFF. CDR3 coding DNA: TGTGCCAGCAGCACACAGGGGATGAACACTGAAGCTTTCTTT.

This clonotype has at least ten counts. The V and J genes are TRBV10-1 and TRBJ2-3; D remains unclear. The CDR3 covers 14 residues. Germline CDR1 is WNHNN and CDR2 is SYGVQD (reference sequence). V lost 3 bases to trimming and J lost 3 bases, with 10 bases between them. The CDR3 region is CASSDIRHTDTQYF. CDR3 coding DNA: TGCGCCAGCAGTGATATTCGCCATACAGATACGCAGTATTTT.

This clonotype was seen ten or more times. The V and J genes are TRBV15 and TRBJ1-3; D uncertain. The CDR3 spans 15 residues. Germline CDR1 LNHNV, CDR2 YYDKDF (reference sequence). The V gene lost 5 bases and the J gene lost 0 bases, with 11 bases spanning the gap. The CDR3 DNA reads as TGTGCCACCAGCCAGGCGGGCTACTCTGGAAACACCATATATTTT. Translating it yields CATSQAGYSGNTIYF.

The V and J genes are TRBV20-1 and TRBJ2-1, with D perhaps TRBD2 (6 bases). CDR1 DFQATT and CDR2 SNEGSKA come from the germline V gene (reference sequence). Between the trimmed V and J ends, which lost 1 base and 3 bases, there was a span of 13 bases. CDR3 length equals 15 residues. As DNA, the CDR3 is TGCAGTGCTAGAGGACTAGGCGGCTACTACAATGAGCAGTTCTTC. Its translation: CSARGLGGYYNEQFF.

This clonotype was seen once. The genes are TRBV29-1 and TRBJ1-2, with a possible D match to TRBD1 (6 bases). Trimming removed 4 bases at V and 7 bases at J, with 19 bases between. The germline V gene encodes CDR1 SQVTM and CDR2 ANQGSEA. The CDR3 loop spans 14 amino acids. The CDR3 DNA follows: TGCAGCGTTGGCCGGGGGGCAGGGGCCGGTGGCTACACCTTC. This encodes CSVGRGAGAGGYTF.

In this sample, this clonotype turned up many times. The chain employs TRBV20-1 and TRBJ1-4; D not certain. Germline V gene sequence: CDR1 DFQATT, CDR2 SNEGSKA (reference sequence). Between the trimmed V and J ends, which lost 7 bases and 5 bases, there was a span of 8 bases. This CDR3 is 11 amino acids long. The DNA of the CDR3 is TGCAGTGTTACAGAGAATGAAAAACTGTTTTTT. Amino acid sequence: CSVTENEKLFF.

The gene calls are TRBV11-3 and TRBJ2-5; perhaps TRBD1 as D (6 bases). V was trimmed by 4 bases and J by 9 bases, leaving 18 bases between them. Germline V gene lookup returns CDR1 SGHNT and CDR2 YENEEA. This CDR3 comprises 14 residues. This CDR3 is CASSSGTQAGAQYF. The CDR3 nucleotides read TGTGCCAGCAGCTCCGGGACACAGGCTGGGGCCCAGTACTTC.

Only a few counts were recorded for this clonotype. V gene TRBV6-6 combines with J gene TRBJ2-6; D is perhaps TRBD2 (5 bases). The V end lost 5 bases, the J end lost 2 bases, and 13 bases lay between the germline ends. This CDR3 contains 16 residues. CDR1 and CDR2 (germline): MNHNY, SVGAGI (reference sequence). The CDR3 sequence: CASSHHTGTGANVLTF. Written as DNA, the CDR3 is TGTGCCAGCAGTCACCATACGGGGACTGGGGCCAACGTCCTGACTTTC.

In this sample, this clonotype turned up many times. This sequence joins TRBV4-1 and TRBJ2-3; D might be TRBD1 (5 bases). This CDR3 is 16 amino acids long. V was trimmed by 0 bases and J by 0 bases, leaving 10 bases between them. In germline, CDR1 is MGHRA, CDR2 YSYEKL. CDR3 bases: TGCGCCAGCAGCCAAGAACAGGCATCTAGCACAGATACGCAGTATTTT. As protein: CASSQEQASSTDTQYF.

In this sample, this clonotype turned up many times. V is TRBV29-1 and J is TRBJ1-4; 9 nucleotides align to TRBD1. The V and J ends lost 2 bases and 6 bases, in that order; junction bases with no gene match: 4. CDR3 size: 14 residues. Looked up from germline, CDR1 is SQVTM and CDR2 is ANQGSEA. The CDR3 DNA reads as TGCAGCGTTGAATCTACAGGGGGCGATGAAAAACTGTTTTTT. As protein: CSVESTGGDEKLFF.

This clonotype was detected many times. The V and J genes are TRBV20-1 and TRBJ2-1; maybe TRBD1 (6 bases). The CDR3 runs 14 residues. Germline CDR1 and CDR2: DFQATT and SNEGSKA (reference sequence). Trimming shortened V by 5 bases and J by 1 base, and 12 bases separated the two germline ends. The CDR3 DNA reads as TGCAGTGCTCTCCGGGACAATTCCTACAATGAGCAGTTCTTC. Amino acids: CSALRDNSYNEQFF.

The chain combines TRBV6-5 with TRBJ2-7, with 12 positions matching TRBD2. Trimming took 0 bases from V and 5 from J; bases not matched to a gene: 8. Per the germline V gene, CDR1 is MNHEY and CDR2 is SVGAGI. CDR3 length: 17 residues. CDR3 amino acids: CASSYSNRLAGANEQYF. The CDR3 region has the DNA TGTGCCAGCAGTTACTCGAACCGACTAGCGGGAGCCAACGAGCAGTACTTC.

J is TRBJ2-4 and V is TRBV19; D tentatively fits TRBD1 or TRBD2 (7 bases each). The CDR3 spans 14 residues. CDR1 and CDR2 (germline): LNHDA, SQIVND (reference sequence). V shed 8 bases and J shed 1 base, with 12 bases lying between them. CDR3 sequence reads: CASSGGGAKNIQYF. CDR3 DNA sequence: TGTGCCAGTTCAGGGGGAGGGGCCAAAAACATTCAGTACTTC.